This TCR beta chain was found in a study of T cells in lung cancer brain metastases. This CDR3 is 15 amino acids long. The germline V gene has CDR1 MNHNS and CDR2 SASEGT. V shed 6 bases and J shed 4 bases, with 16 bases lying between them. Measured with immunoSEQ multiplex PCR; TCRdb has only the in-frame clones, and not every one. The table shows about 5,600 clones, with approximately 80% occurring only once. Regarding the study as a whole: Paired lesions shared few clones; most were lesion-specific (mean Morisita about 0.25).

A note on this clone: Its antigen is currently unknown.

The V and J genes are TRBV6-1 and TRBJ1-5; D is possibly TRBD1 (5 bases). The clonotype originates from a man between 45 and 60 years old with non-small cell lung cancer that had spread to the brain. The sample taken for sequencing was tumor tissue from a brain metastasis. The CDR3 DNA is TGTGCCAGCAGGCGAAGAGGGGAGATTAATCAGCCCCAGCATTTT. Protein sequence: CASRRRGEINQPQHF.